The 8 T cell receptor beta chains below all came from one sample that was sequenced in a study of blood T cell repertoires in COVID-19. The assay was immunoSEQ multiplex PCR, and TCRdb's table has in-frame clones only and misses some. The table records some 370,000 clones, nearly 90% of them present only once. What was sequenced was peripheral blood. The source of these receptors is a man younger than 30 with active or convalescent COVID-19.

This clone was recorded once. The chain is built from TRBV7-2 and TRBJ1-2; D unclear. Germline V lookup: CDR1 SGHTA, CDR2 FQGNSA. The ends were cut back, 2 bases at V and 4 bases at J, with 8 bases in the middle. CDR3 length equals 13 residues. The chain's CDR3 is CASSLNPGYGYTF. The CDR3 nucleotides are TGTGCCAGCAGCTTAAACCCAGGCTATGGCTACACCTTC.

The rearrangement joins TRBV7-9 to TRBJ2-7, with 8 positions matching TRBD1. V gave up 5 bases and J gave up 9 bases; unmatched junction bases: 6. The germline CDR1 and CDR2 sequences are SEHNR and FQNEAQ (reference sequence). The CDR3 length is 12 residues. DNA for the CDR3: TGTGCCAGCAGCCTGGGACAGGCCGGGCAGTACTTC. It is translated as CASSLGQAGQYF.

The chain is built from TRBV9 and TRBJ2-2, with D tentatively TRBD1 (6 bases). CDR1 is SGDLS, CDR2 YYNGEE, per germline. The CDR3 is 14 amino acids. The germline V and J ends were trimmed by 5 bases and 7 bases, with 15 bases remaining between them. CDR3 sequence: CASRQDRSNGELFF. In DNA, the CDR3 is TGTGCCAGCAGACAGGACAGATCGAACGGGGAGCTGTTTTTT.

The chain employs TRBV9 and TRBJ1-2, with 8 bases that match TRBD1. The germline V gene has CDR1 SGDLS and CDR2 YYNGEE. CDR3 length: 13 amino acids. The ends lost 5 bases at V and 6 bases at J; junction bases unmatched: 6. The CDR3 protein is CASSGQGVNGYTF. As DNA, the CDR3 is TGTGCCAGCAGTGGACAGGGCGTTAATGGCTACACCTTC.

This chain connects TRBV7-3 to TRBJ2-3; 9 bases agree with TRBD1. The length of the CDR3 is 14 residues. J lost 6 bases, V lost 4 bases, and 5 bases had no gene match. Germline lookup yields CDR1 SGHTA and CDR2 FQGTGA. The DNA for the CDR3 is TGTGCCAGCAGCTCGACAGGGGGTGTGGATACGCAGTATTTT. It codes for CASSSTGGVDTQYF.

The CDR3 sequence is CASSFTSGRIADTQYF. CDR3 coding DNA: TGTGCCAGCAGCTTCACGAGCGGGAGGATCGCAGATACGCAGTATTTT. V is TRBV7-2 and J is TRBJ2-3; 9 bases map to TRBD2. J was trimmed by 4 bases and V by 3 bases; bases with no gene match: 8. In germline, CDR1 is SGHTA, CDR2 FQGNSA. The CDR3 extends over 16 amino acids.

The chain is built from TRBV28 and TRBJ1-5; 7 nucleotides match TRBD1. Germline V gene sequence: CDR1 MDHEN, CDR2 SYDVKM. The CDR3 has 15 amino acids. V lost 3 bases and J lost 5; bases outside the gene matches: 7. The CDR3 sequence: CASSFGDRVHQPQHF. The CDR3 nucleotides are TGTGCCAGCAGTTTTGGTGACAGGGTCCATCAGCCCCAGCATTTT.

The gene calls are TRBV7-6 and TRBJ1-1; 8 nucleotides match TRBD1. Germline lookup yields CDR1 SGHVS and CDR2 FNYEAQ. The CDR3 contains 21 residues. V lost 1 base to trimming and J lost 0 bases; unmatched junction nucleotides: 19. The CDR3 bases are TGTGCCAGCAGCTTAGTAATCGGCCTACAGGGTACAGGGGGGATGAACACTGAAGCTTTCTTT. It translates to CASSLVIGLQGTGGMNTEAFF.